These T cell receptor beta chains were read from a single sample in a study of shared clonotypes between healthy human individuals. The assay was immunoSEQ multiplex PCR, and TCRdb's table has in-frame clones only and misses some. The table includes 2 million to 3 million clones, under 95% detected once. Input material: naive CD4+ T cells from PBMCs. Source of these receptors: a man aged 18 to 29 in good health. Some clones in this sample may be carry-over from other donors' samples. CDR3s include the opening cysteine and the closing phenylalanine or tryptophan. A D gene is named only where the DNA matches it firmly. Clone size appears in some rows only: once, few, many, or a class for an expanded clone.

size | J | D | V | DNA | CDR3
- | TRBJ2-1 | TRBD2 | TRBV4-1 | TGCGCCAGCAGCCAAGCCGGGACTAGCGTCTCCAATGAGCAGTTCTTC | CASSQAGTSVSNEQFF
- | TRBJ2-6 | - | TRBV4-1 | TGCGCCAGCAGCCAAGAAGGGTGGACCAACGTCCTGACTTTC | CASSQEGWTNVLTF
once | TRBJ2-5 | - | TRBV7-8 | TGTGCCAGCAGCTTCGACCGGGACCCACTCTTCCCCTCAAAGACCCAGTACTTC | CASSFDRDPLFPSKTQYF
- | TRBJ1-1 | - | TRBV19 | TGTGCCAGTAGTATTTTCTCAGGGGATGAAGCTTTCTTT | CASSIFSGDEAFF
- | TRBJ2-7 | TRBD2 | TRBV5-1 | TGCGCCACCGGACTAGCGGATGGCTACGAGCAGTACTTC | CATGLADGYEQYF
- | TRBJ1-4 | - | TRBV18 | TGTGCCAGCTCACCACAAAATACAGGGAGTGCCGACGGGAAACTGTTTTTT | CASSPQNTGSADGKLFF
- | TRBJ2-7 | TRBD2 | TRBV25-1 | TGTGCCAGCAGTGAAGAGACTAGCGGGGTCCGCTGTTTC | CASSEETSGVRCF
- | TRBJ1-3 | - | TRBV30 | TGTGGGCGCTCGACGGGGGGAAACACCATATATTTT | CGRSTGGNTIYF
- | TRBJ2-1 | - | TRBV7-2 | TGTGCCAGCAGTAGGACAGCGAGCTCCTACAATGAGCAGTTCTTC | CASSRTASSYNEQFF
- | TRBJ2-1 | - | TRBV30 | TGTGCCTGGAGTGCTTCCAACTTGAATGAGCAGTTCTTC | CAWSASNLNEQFF
- | TRBJ1-2 | TRBD1 | TRBV6-1 | TGTGCCAGCAGTGAAGCGGGCAGGGGGTATGGCTACACCTTC | CASSEAGRGYGYTF
- | TRBJ2-2 | TRBD2 | TRBV14 | TGTGCCAGCAGCCAAAGGGCCGGGACTAGCGGGAGGCCCGCGAACACCGGGGAGCTGTTTTTT | CASSQRAGTSGRPANTGELFF
- | TRBJ1-1 | - | TRBV4-1 | TGCGCCAGCAGCCAAGAGGGATTGAGGCTCGGTGAAGCTTTCTTT | CASSQEGLRLGEAFF
- | TRBJ2-7 | - | TRBV6-5 | TGTGCCAGCAGTAAGGGGCCCAACGAGCAGTACTTC | CASSKGPNEQYF
- | TRBJ2-7 | TRBD2 | TRBV6-6 | TGTGCCAGCAGTTACAAAGGGACTAGAGCATTATACGAGCAGTACTTC | CASSYKGTRALYEQYF
once | TRBJ2-1 | - | TRBV11-3 | TGTGCCAGCAGCCCGATACTAGCCGACAATGAGCAGTTCTTC | CASSPILADNEQFF
- | TRBJ1-4 | - | TRBV7-9 | TGTGCCAGCAGCATCCGCGTCGGAGGGGCAAATGAAAAACTGTTTTTT | CASSIRVGGANEKLFF
- | TRBJ2-5 | - | TRBV5-1 | TGCGCCAGCAGCGTGGGACTTAAAGAGACCCAGTACTTC | CASSVGLKETQYF
- | TRBJ2-3 | - | TRBV5-1 | TGCGCCAGCAGCCCTACCACAGATACGCAGTATTTT | CASSPTTDTQYF
- | TRBJ2-1 | - | TRBV6-5 | TGTGCCAGCAGTTACTCCTCGGGACCCGATGAGCAGTTCTTC | CASSYSSGPDEQFF
- | TRBJ2-1 | TRBD2 | TRBV30 | TGTGCCTGGAGGGCCGGGACTAGCGGGGGAGGCAACTCCTACAATGAGCAGTTCTTC | CAWRAGTSGGGNSYNEQFF
- | TRBJ2-5 | - | TRBV29-1 | TGCAGCGTTAAGGAGTCCCAAGAGACCCAGTACTTC | CSVKESQETQYF
once | TRBJ2-3 | TRBD2 | TRBV27 | TGTGCCAGCAGTTTGGGCGGGAGCCACGGGGATACGCAGTATTTT | CASSLGGSHGDTQYF
- | TRBJ1-4 | TRBD1 | TRBV4-2 | TGTGCCAGCAGCCCCCGGCGGACAGGGCTTAAGAATGAAAAACTGTTTTTT | CASSPRRTGLKNEKLFF
- | TRBJ2-3 | TRBD2 | TRBV5-1 | TGCGCCAGCAGCCGGTGGACTAGCGGGAGGAGAACAGATACGCAGTATTTT | CASSRWTSGRRTDTQYF
- | TRBJ1-1 | - | TRBV6-5 | TGTGCCAGCAGCCCGGGCCATGGAGCTTTCTTT | CASSPGHGAFF